One and the same sample provided the 17 T cell receptor beta chains below, sequenced in a study of cytomegalovirus exposure and HLA in healthy donors. A multiplex PCR was run with 60 Vbeta primers and 13 Jbeta primers. Here immunoSEQ multiplex PCR was the method, and the copy in TCRdb shows in-frame clones only, minus some. The data show roughly 140,000 clones, 70% to 90% seen once. The material sequenced was PBMCs. The receptors were sampled from a woman younger than 30 in good health and CMV-seronegative.

For this clone: A junction boundary mismatches the germline segment, possibly from a read error. V is TRBV7-9 and J is TRBJ2-7; 8 positions agree with TRBD1. The CDR3 is made up of 14 amino acids. The germline CDR1 and CDR2 sequences are SEHNR and FQNEAQ (reference sequence). The CDR3 region is CSSSLGTGSYEQYF. CDR3 in DNA: TGTTCCAGCAGTTTGGGGACAGGCTCCTACGAGCAGTACTTC.

Comment on this clone: Sequence at one end of the junction differs from germline and may be a read error. The chain links TRBV7-7 to TRBJ2-1; 9 positions agree with TRBD2. The CDR3 is 15 residues long. CDR1 is SSHAT, CDR2 FNYEAQ, per germline (reference sequence). Here the CDR3 reads CASSLIAGAYNEQFF. The DNA for the CDR3 is TGTGCTAGCAGCTTAATAGCGGGAGCCTACAATGAGCAGTTCTTC.

The chain couples TRBV5-4 to TRBJ2-2, with D perhaps matching TRBD2 (5 bases). Germline CDR1 is SGHNT and CDR2 is YYREEE (reference sequence). V was pared by 6 bases and J by 6 bases, with 12 bases between. The CDR3 is 13 residues long. The CDR3 loop reads CASKGLNSGELFF. The CDR3 nucleotides are TGTGCCAGCAAAGGACTTAACTCCGGGGAGCTGTTTTTT.

This chain joins TRBV5-1 and TRBJ2-1; 9 bases match TRBD1. V lost 0 bases and J lost 8; bases outside the gene matches: 3. Germline values: CDR1 SGHRS, CDR2 YFSETQ. The CDR3 extends over 14 amino acids. As DNA, the CDR3 is TGCGCCAGCAGCTTGGGACAGGGGGAAGATGAGCAGTTCTTC. Protein sequence: CASSLGQGEDEQFF.

The chain employs TRBV6-5 and TRBJ2-7, with D tentatively TRBD2 (6 bases). Germline CDR1 and CDR2: MNHEY and SVGAGI. V was cut by 6 bases and J by 2 bases, with 14 bases left in between. The CDR3 length is 14 residues. The CDR3 here is CASSPYRGTYEQYF. The DNA for the CDR3 is TGTGCCAGCAGCCCATACCGGGGGACCTACGAGCAGTACTTC.

The chain couples TRBV7-9 to TRBJ1-5, with D uncertain. Trimming took 3 bases from V and 5 from J, leaving 8 bases between them. The germline CDR1 and CDR2 sequences are SEHNR and FQNEAQ (reference sequence). CDR3 length equals 13 residues. CDR3 bases: TGTGCCAGCAGCTTTGCCGGAGATCAGCCCCAGCATTTT. Translated, it gives CASSFAGDQPQHF.

The chain employs TRBV5-1 and TRBJ1-1; 7 bases align to TRBD1. With 0 bases clipped from V and 7 bases from J, the junction kept 3 bases outside the gene matches. Germline V lookup: CDR1 SGHRS, CDR2 YFSETQ. This CDR3 is built from 13 residues. This CDR3 is CASSLGQGLEAFF. CDR3 DNA sequence: TGCGCCAGCAGCTTGGGACAGGGCCTTGAAGCTTTCTTT. The whole variable domain, filled in from reference TRBV5-1 and TRBJ1-1, reads KAGVTQTPRYLIKTRGQQVTLSCSPISGHRSVSWYQQTPGQGLQFLFEYFSETQRNKGNFPGRFSGRQFSNSRSEMNVSTLELGDSALYLCASSLGQGLEAFFGQGTRLTVV.

The rearrangement links TRBV11-2 to TRBJ1-5, with D perhaps matching TRBD1 (5 bases). CDR3 length: 13 residues. Germline CDR1 SGHAT, CDR2 FQNNGV. The germline V and J ends were trimmed by 4 bases and 7 bases, with 11 bases remaining between them. CDR3 bases: TGTGCCAGCAGCTGGGGTCGGGGGCAGCCCCAGCATTTT. Protein: CASSWGRGQPQHF.

In this sample, this clone turned up a few times. This chain uses TRBV6-6 with TRBJ2-7, with TRBD1 identical over 7 bases. The junction had 4 bases not matched to a gene; V was cut back by 2 bases and J by 3 bases. Germline V gene sequence: CDR1 MNHNY, CDR2 SVGAGI (reference sequence). The CDR3 runs to 14 residues. DNA of the CDR3: TGTGCCAGCAGTTACCCAACAGGGGACTACGAGCAGTACTTC. Its translation: CASSYPTGDYEQYF.

The chain recombines TRBV28 with TRBJ2-2, with 7 bases that match TRBD1. The CDR3 sequence is 16 residues long. J gave up 2 bases and V 7 bases, and 10 bases lay outside the gene matches. In germline, CDR1 is MDHEN, CDR2 SYDVKM. The CDR3 reads CASKWRTGVNTGELFF. In DNA, the CDR3 is TGTGCCAGCAAGTGGAGGACAGGAGTTAACACCGGGGAGCTGTTTTTT.

The V gene is TRBV30, the J gene TRBJ2-7, with 7 positions matching TRBD1. The CDR3 is 13 amino acids. V lost 4 bases and J lost 2; bases outside the gene matches: 5. CDR1 is GTSNPN, CDR2 SVGIG, per germline (reference sequence). The CDR3 region is CAWIRDRPYEQYF. In DNA, the CDR3 is TGTGCCTGGATCCGGGACAGACCCTACGAGCAGTACTTC. Complete variable domain (other parts from reference TRBV30 and TRBJ2-7): SQTIHQWPATLVQPVGSPLSLECTVEGTSNPNLYWYRQAAGRGLQLLFYSVGIGQISSEVPQNLSASRPQDRQFILSSKKLLLSDSGFYLCAWIRDRPYEQYFGPGTRLTVT.

This clone was seen only once. The chain uses TRBV28 and TRBJ1-4; possibly TRBD1 for D (5 bases). Deletions cut 7 bases from V and 8 bases from J, with 20 bases between. This CDR3 has 15 amino acids. Germline V gene lookup returns CDR1 MDHEN and CDR2 SYDVKM. The CDR3 sequence: CASIKWGRVGEKLFF. The CDR3 nucleotides are TGTGCCAGCATCAAATGGGGCAGGGTAGGGGAAAAACTGTTTTTT.

This clone came up once. The V call is TRBV28, the J call TRBJ1-5, with D unresolved. CDR3 length: 14 amino acids. Trimming stripped 9 bases from V and 3 bases from J, with 15 bases between. The germline CDR1 and CDR2 sequences are MDHEN and SYDVKM. DNA of the CDR3: TGTGCCAGTGCTTACACCCTTGACAATCAGCCCCAGCATTTT. Amino acid sequence: CASAYTLDNQPQHF. The full variable domain, completed using reference TRBV28 and TRBJ1-5, is DVKVTQSSRYLVKRTGEKVFLECVQDMDHENMFWYRQDPGLGLRLIYFSYDVKMKEKGDIPEGYSVSREKKERFSLILESASTNQTSMYLCASAYTLDNQPQHFGDGTRLSIL.

This chain links TRBV7-2 with TRBJ2-7; 13 bases fit TRBD2. The J segment lost 1 base and the V segment lost 5 bases, leaving 8 bases of the junction unmatched. Germline V gene sequence: CDR1 SGHTA, CDR2 FQGNSA. The CDR3 loop spans 17 amino acids. The CDR3 loop reads CASSRGTSGGASYEQYF. Written as DNA, the CDR3 is TGTGCCAGCAGCAGGGGTACTAGCGGGGGGGCTTCCTACGAGCAGTACTTC.

The gene calls are TRBV28 and TRBJ2-1; 8 positions match TRBD2. Germline V CDR1 and CDR2: MDHEN, SYDVKM. This CDR3 comprises 14 residues. With V trimmed by 6 bases and J by 12 bases, 13 bases remained unmatched. In DNA, the CDR3 is TGTGCCAGCAGCATAAGCGGGGGCCCTGGGAGGCAGTTCTTC. The encoded protein is CASSISGGPGRQFF.

The chain links TRBV28 to TRBJ1-5, with TRBD1 identical over 8 bases. Germline CDR1 and CDR2: MDHEN and SYDVKM. The ends lost 6 bases at V and 1 base at J; junction bases unmatched: 11. The CDR3 sequence is 17 residues long. Here the CDR3 reads CASSLSQGAESNQPQHF. The DNA of the CDR3 is TGTGCCAGCAGCCTAAGCCAGGGGGCGGAAAGCAATCAGCCCCAGCATTTT. The variable domain in full, completed from reference TRBV28 and TRBJ1-5, reads DVKVTQSSRYLVKRTGEKVFLECVQDMDHENMFWYRQDPGLGLRLIYFSYDVKMKEKGDIPEGYSVSREKKERFSLILESASTNQTSMYLCASSLSQGAESNQPQHFGDGTRLSIL.

This clone was counted between two and nine times. V is TRBV10-2 and J is TRBJ2-1, with 11 bases identical to TRBD2. From germline, CDR1 is WSHSY and CDR2 SAAADI. Unmatched junction bases numbered 12, after V lost 5 bases and J lost 6 bases. The CDR3 has 17 residues. This CDR3 reads CASSRPSGGRLVNEQFF. CDR3 bases: TGCGCCAGCAGTCGCCCTAGCGGGGGGAGGCTGGTCAATGAGCAGTTCTTC.